Sequencing of this T cell receptor beta chain was carried out in a study of cytomegalovirus exposure and HLA in healthy donors. A single count supports this clone. Its antigen is undetermined. Study findings and constraints: A later analysis reportedly identified an Asian-associated ancestry cluster as carrying fewer N-insertions than the roughly 700-donor mean.

The CDR3 loop spans 17 amino acids. Per germline, CDR1 KGHSH and CDR2 LQKENI. With 4 bases clipped from V and 2 bases from J, the junction kept 8 bases outside the gene matches. The PCR had 60 Vbeta and 13 Jbeta primers. Per the original methods: Later, an analysis found approximately 80 million unique TCR beta chains, and 8.5 million to 12 million of these were shared. The method was immunoSEQ multiplex PCR; TCRdb's version includes in-frame clones alone and lacks a portion of them. V, J and clone size were drawn from that table, and D and trimming were deduced from the DNA. Among some 130,000 clones listed, over 65% were seen once.

The chain recombines TRBV18 with TRBJ2-7, with 13 bases fitting TRBD2. Sequenced sample: PBMCs. This receptor was taken from a woman in her 30s in good health and CMV-seropositive. The DNA for the CDR3 is TGTGCCAGCTCACGACCGACTAGCGGGGGGACCCCCTACGAGCAGTACTTC. Translation gives CASSRPTSGGTPYEQYF. Full variable domain (missing parts from reference TRBV18 and TRBJ2-7): NAGVMQNPRHLVRRRGQEARLRCSPMKGHSHVYWYRQLPEEGLKFMVYLQKENIIDESGMPKERFSAEFPKEGPSILRIQQVVRGDSAAYFCASSRPTSGGTPYEQYFGPGTRLTVT.